This T cell receptor beta chain derives from a study of patients and donors after allogeneic stem cell transplantation. MiXCR was run by TCRdb on the RT-PCR reads, yielding one entry per CDR3 protein. The sample has a few hundred thousand distinct CDR3 sequences, roughly 38% seen once; the top ten hold 11%. There are 14 residues in the CDR3. V was pared by 4 bases and J by 2 bases, with 9 bases between. The rearrangement joins TRBV12-3 or TRBV12-4 to TRBJ1-5; tentative D call: TRBD1 (6 bases). What was sequenced was blood, either unsorted or a sorted T cell fraction (not recorded which). The sequence was obtained from a human donor who was either an allogeneic HSCT recipient or a stem cell or donor lymphocyte infusion donor (not recorded which). It is not recorded whose cells these are; they may come from a transplant donor. The CDR3 reads CASSSRQGNQPQHF. The CDR3 DNA reads as TGTGCCAGCAGTTCTCGACAGGGCAATCAGCCCCAGCATTTT.